This TCR beta chain was observed in a study of OX40 agonist ivuxolimab in advanced cancers. Study-wide context: Patients were given ivuxolimab, an antibody that agonizes OX40 (CD134). Of mixed ages from about 20 to 90 and averaging approximately 60 years, the group was 65% to 85% male.

The assay was immunoSEQ multiplex PCR, and TCRdb's table has in-frame clones only and misses some. The sample consists of 15,000 to 20,000 clones, about 80% of them appearing once. The germline CDR1 and CDR2 sequences are SGHRS and YFSETQ. Between the trimmed V and J ends, which lost 4 bases and 0 bases, there was a span of 14 bases. CDR3 size: 15 residues. The chain recombines TRBV5-1 with TRBJ2-7; D is perhaps TRBD2 (5 bases). The sample in question was CD4+ or CD8+ T cells sorted from blood, obtained in a trial of the OX40 agonist ivuxolimab. This TCR was sampled from an adult with an advanced solid tumor such as melanoma, head and neck, liver or kidney cancer. The CDR3 nucleotides read TGCGCCAGCAGCACCGAGGGCGTTCGCTCCTACGAGCAGTACTTC. Amino acids: CASSTEGVRSYEQYF.